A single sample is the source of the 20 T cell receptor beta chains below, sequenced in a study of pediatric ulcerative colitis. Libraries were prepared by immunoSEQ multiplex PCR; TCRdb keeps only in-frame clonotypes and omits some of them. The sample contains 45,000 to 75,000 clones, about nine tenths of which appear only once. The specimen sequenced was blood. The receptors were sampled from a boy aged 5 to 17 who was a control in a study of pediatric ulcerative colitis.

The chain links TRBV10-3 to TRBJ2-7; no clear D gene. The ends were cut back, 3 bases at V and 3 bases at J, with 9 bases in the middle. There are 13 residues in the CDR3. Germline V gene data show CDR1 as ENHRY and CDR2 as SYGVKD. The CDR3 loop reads CAISDMSIYEQYF. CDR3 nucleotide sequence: TGTGCCATCAGTGATATGTCTATCTACGAGCAGTACTTC.

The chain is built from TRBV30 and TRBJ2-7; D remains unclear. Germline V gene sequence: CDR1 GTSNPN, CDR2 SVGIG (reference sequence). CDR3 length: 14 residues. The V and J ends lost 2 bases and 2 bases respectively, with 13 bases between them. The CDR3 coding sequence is TGTGCCTGGAGTAGGCTCAGTTCACCCTACGAGCAGTACTTC. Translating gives CAWSRLSSPYEQYF.

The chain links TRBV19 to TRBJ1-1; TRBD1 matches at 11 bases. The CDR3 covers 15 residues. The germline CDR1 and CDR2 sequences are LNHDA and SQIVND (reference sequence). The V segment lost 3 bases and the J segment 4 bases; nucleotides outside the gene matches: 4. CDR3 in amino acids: CASSIPGTGGTEAFF. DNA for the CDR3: TGTGCCAGTAGTATTCCCGGGACAGGGGGCACTGAAGCTTTCTTT.

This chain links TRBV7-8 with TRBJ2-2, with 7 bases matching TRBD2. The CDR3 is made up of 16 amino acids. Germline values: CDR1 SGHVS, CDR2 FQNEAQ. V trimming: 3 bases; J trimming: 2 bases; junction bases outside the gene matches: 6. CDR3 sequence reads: CASSFMGLPNTGELFF. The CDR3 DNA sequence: TGTGCCAGCAGCTTCATGGGACTACCTAACACCGGGGAGCTGTTTTTT.

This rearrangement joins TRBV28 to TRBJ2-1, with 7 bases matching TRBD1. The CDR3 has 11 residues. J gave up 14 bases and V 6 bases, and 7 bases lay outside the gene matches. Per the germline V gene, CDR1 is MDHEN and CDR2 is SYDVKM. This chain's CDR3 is CASRYDREEFF. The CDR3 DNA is TGTGCCAGCAGGTACGACAGGGAAGAGTTCTTC.

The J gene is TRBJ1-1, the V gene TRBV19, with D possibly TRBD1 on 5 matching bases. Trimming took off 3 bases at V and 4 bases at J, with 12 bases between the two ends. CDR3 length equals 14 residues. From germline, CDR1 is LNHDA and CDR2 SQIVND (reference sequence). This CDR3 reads CASSIGGSITEAFF. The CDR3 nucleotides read TGTGCCAGTAGTATCGGGGGATCGATCACTGAAGCTTTCTTT.

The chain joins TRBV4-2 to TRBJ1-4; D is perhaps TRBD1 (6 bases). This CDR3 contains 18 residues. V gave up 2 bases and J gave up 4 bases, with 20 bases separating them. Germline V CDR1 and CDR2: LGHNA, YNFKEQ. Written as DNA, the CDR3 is TGTGCCAGCAGCCAACACCGGAGGAGGGGGATATTTAATGAAAAACTGTTTTTT. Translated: CASSQHRRRGIFNEKLFF.

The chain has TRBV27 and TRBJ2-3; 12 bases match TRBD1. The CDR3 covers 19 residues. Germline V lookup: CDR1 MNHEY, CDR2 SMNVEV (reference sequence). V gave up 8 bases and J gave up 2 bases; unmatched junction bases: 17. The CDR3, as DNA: TGTGCCAGCGGGCTAACCTTTCCGGGACAGGGGGCCATCACAGATACGCAGTATTTT. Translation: CASGLTFPGQGAITDTQYF.

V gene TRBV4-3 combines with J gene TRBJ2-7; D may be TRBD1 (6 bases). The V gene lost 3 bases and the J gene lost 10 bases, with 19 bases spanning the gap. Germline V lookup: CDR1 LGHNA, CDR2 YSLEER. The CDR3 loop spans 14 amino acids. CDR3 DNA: TGCGCCAGCAGCCAGGATATAACAGGGTTGTTACAGTACTTC. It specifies CASSQDITGLLQYF.

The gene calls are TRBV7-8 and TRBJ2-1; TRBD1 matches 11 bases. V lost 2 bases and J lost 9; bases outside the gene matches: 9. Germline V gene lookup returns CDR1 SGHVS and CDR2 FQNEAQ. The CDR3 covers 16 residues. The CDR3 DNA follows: TGTGCCAGCAGCTTACATGGACAGGGGGCCGGGGGTGAGCAGTTCTTC. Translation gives CASSLHGQGAGGEQFF.

The CDR3 region has the DNA TGTGCCAGTAGCCCAGGACAGTCAGATACGCAGTATTTT. This codes for CASSPGQSDTQYF. This chain uses TRBV19 with TRBJ2-3, with D possibly TRBD1 on 6 matching bases. Germline values: CDR1 LNHDA, CDR2 SQIVND (reference sequence). This CDR3 contains 13 residues. Between the trimmed V and J ends, which lost 6 bases and 4 bases, there was a span of 11 bases.

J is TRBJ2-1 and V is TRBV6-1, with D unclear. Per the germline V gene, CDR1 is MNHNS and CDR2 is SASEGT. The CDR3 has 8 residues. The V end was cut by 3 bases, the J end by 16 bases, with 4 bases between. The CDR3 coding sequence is TGTGCCAGCAGTGATTACTTCTTC. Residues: CASSDYFF.

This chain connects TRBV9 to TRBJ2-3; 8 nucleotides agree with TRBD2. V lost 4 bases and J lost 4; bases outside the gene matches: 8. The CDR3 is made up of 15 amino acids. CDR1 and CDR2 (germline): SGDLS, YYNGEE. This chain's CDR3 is CASSLSGSFADTQYF. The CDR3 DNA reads TGTGCCAGCAGCCTAAGCGGGAGTTTCGCAGATACGCAGTATTTT.

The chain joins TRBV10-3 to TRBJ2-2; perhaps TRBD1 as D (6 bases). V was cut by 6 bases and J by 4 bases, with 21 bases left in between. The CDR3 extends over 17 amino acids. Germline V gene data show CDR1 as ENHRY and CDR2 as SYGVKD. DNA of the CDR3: TGTGCCATCAGCTCCAGGGGCCTCGAAGGGAGCACCGGGGAGCTGTTTTTT. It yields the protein CAISSRGLEGSTGELFF.

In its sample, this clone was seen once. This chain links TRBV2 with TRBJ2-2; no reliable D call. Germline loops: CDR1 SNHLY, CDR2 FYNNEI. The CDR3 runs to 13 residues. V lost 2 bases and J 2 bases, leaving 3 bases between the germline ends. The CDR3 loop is CASSEPNTGELFF. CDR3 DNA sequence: TGTGCCAGCAGTGAACCCAACACCGGGGAGCTGTTTTTT. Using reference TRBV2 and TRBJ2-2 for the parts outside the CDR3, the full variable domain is EPEVTQTPSHQVTQMGQEVILRCVPISNHLYFYWYRQILGQKVEFLVSFYNNEISEKSEIFDDQFSVERPDGSNFTLKIRSTKLEDSAMYFCASSEPNTGELFFGEGSRLTVL.

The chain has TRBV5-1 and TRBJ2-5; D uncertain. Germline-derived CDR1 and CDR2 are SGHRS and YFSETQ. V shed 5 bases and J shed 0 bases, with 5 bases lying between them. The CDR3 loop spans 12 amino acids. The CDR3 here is CASSLHQETQYF. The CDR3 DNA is TGCGCCAGCAGTCTCCACCAAGAGACCCAGTACTTC. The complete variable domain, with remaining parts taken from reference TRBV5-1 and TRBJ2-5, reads KAGVTQTPRYLIKTRGQQVTLSCSPISGHRSVSWYQQTPGQGLQFLFEYFSETQRNKGNFPGRFSGRQFSNSRSEMNVSTLELGDSALYLCASSLHQETQYFGPGTRLLVL.

For the CDR3, the DNA is TGTGCCATCAGTAGAGAGCAGAACACTGAAGCTTTCTTT. Translated: CAISREQNTEAFF. This rearrangement joins TRBV10-3 to TRBJ1-1; D unresolved. V dropped 5 bases and J dropped 1 base, with 8 bases sitting between them. CDR1 and CDR2 from the germline V gene are ENHRY and SYGVKD. The CDR3 loop spans 13 amino acids.

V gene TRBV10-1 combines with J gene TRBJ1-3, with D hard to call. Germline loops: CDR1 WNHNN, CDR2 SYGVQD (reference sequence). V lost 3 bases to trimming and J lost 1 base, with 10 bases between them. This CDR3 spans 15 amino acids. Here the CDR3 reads CASSECEESGNTIYF. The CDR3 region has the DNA TGCGCCAGCAGTGAATGTGAAGAATCTGGAAACACCATATATTTT.

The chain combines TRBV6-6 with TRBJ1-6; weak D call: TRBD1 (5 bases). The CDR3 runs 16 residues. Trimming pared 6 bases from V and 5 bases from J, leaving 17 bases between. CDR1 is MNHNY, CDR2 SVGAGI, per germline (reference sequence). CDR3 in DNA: TGTGCCAGCAGGTCTAAGGCAGGGTCTGATAATTCACCCCTCCACTTT. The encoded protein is CASRSKAGSDNSPLHF.

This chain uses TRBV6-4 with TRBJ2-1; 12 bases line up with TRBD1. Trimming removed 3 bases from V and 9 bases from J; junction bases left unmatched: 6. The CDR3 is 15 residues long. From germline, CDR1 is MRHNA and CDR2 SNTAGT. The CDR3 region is CASSEGTGGESEQFF. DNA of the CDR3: TGTGCCAGCAGTGAGGGGACAGGGGGCGAAAGTGAGCAGTTCTTC.